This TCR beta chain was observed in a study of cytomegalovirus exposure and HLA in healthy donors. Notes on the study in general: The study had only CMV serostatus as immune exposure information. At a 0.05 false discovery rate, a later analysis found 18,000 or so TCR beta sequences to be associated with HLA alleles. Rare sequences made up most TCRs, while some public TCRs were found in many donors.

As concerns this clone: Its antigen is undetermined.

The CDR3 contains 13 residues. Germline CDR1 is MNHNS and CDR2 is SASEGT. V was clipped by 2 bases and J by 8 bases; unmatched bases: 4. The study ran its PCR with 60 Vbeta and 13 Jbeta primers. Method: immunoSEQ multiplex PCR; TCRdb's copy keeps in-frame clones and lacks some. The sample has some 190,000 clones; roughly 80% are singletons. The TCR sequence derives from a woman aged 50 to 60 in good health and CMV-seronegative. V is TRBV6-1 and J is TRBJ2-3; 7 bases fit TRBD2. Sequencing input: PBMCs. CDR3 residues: CASSESGVVTQYF. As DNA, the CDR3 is TGTGCCAGCAGTGAAAGCGGGGTGGTTACGCAGTATTTT.